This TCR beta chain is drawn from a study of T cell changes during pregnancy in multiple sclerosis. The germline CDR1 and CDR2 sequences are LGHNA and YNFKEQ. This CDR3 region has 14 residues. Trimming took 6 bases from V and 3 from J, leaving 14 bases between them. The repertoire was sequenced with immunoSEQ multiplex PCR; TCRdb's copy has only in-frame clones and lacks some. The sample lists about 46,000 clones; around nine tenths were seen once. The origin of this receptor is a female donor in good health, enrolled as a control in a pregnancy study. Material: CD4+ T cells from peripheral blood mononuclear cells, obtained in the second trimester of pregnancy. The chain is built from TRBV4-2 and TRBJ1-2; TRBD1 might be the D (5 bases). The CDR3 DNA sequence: TGTGCCAGCAGTCCGGACATCTCATACTATGGCTACACCTTC. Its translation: CASSPDISYYGYTF.